These 30 T cell receptor beta chains originate from one sample sequenced in a study of cytomegalovirus exposure and HLA in healthy donors. With 60 Vbeta and 13 Jbeta primers, the PCR was carried out. Sequenced by immunoSEQ multiplex PCR; TCRdb stores in-frame clones only, minus some. Counted here are some 94,000 clones, 70% to 80% occurring once; the ten biggest clones make up 3.4%. The specimen was PBMCs. The origin of the receptors is a middle-aged man in good health and CMV-seronegative.

The V and J genes are TRBV7-9 and TRBJ2-2, with 7 bases fitting TRBD1. Trimming at V came to 5 bases and at J to 5 bases, leaving 8 bases not matched to a gene. Germline V CDR1 and CDR2: SEHNR, FQNEAQ (reference sequence). The CDR3 spans 15 residues. The CDR3 region is CASSPTGEGTGELFF. The CDR3 DNA reads TGTGCCAGCAGCCCAACAGGGGAAGGGACCGGGGAGCTGTTTTTT. The whole variable domain, remainder taken from reference TRBV7-9 and TRBJ2-2, is DTGVSQNPRHKITKRGQNVTFRCDPISEHNRLYWYRQTLGQGPEFLTYFQNEAQLEKSRLLSDRFSAERPKGSFSTLEIQRTEQGDSAMYLCASSPTGEGTGELFFGEGSRLTVL.

This chain connects TRBV11-2 to TRBJ2-1; 7 bases line up with TRBD1. Per the germline V gene, CDR1 is SGHAT and CDR2 is FQNNGV. V gave up 5 bases and J gave up 0 bases; unmatched junction bases: 1. There are 14 residues in the CDR3. The CDR3 is CASSRQGSYNEQFF. The DNA for the CDR3 is TGTGCCAGCAGCAGACAGGGCTCCTACAATGAGCAGTTCTTC.

The chain carries TRBV5-1 and TRBJ2-5; weak D call: TRBD2 (5 bases). Germline CDR1 is SGHRS and CDR2 is YFSETQ. This CDR3 comprises 15 residues. Between the trimmed V and J ends, which lost 0 bases and 5 bases, there was a span of 14 bases. CDR3: CASSLAMGSSETQYF. The CDR3, as DNA: TGCGCCAGCAGCTTGGCCATGGGGAGTAGCGAGACCCAGTACTTC.

V usage is TRBV5-1 and J usage is TRBJ1-2; the match to TRBD1 covers 8 bases. The CDR3 is 15 residues long. Germline trimming cut 0 bases from V and 6 bases from J; bases unmatched to any gene: 7. CDR1 is SGHRS and CDR2 is YFSETQ in the germline V gene. The CDR3 here is CASSLGAAGGHGYTF. DNA of the CDR3: TGCGCCAGCAGCTTGGGAGCGGCAGGGGGCCATGGCTACACCTTC.

The V and J genes are TRBV7-2 and TRBJ1-2; 7 positions agree with TRBD1. Germline assignment: CDR1 SGHTA and CDR2 FQGNSA. V lost 5 bases to trimming and J lost 4 bases; unmatched junction nucleotides: 10. The CDR3 runs 15 residues. CDR3 amino acids: CASSPSRQGAYGYTF. The DNA of the CDR3 is TGTGCCAGCAGCCCATCCCGACAGGGTGCCTATGGCTACACCTTC.

The chain joins TRBV1 to TRBJ2-1; TRBD2, the table's D call, was not compared with the DNA. TRBV1 is designated a pseudogene. The CDR3 is 15 amino acids. The CDR3 protein is CTSSHRREKKNEQFF. The CDR3 region has the DNA TGCACCAGCAGCCACCGGCGGGAGAAAAAGAATGAGCAGTTCTTC.

The V gene is TRBV29-1, the J gene TRBJ2-2, with D maybe TRBD1 (6 bases). Germline lookup yields CDR1 SQVTM and CDR2 ANQGSEA. Trimming cost V 7 bases and J 1 base, with 7 bases left between them. The CDR3 is 12 amino acids. CDR3 protein: CSAGQNTGELFF. The CDR3 nucleotides are TGCAGCGCGGGACAGAACACCGGGGAGCTGTTTTTT.

This clone has more than one count but fewer than ten. The gene calls are TRBV2 and TRBJ1-6; TRBD1 agrees at 9 bases. The germline V gene has CDR1 SNHLY and CDR2 FYNNEI. The V segment lost 4 bases and the J segment 7 bases; nucleotides outside the gene matches: 2. The CDR3 consists of 14 residues. As DNA, the CDR3 is TGTGCCAGCAGTGGGGACAGGGCAAATTCACCCCTCCACTTT. Its translation: CASSGDRANSPLHF.

The CDR3 loop is CASSRQGAQETQYF. The CDR3 bases are TGTGCCAGCAGTCGACAGGGGGCCCAAGAGACCCAGTACTTC. The chain recombines TRBV28 with TRBJ2-5; the match to TRBD1 covers 10 bases. J gave up 1 base and V 5 bases, and 1 base lay outside the gene matches. CDR1 and CDR2 (germline): MDHEN, SYDVKM. This CDR3 has 14 residues.

V gene TRBV2 combines with J gene TRBJ1-1; TRBD1 aligns across 10 bases. Germline CDR1 and CDR2: SNHLY and FYNNEI. V shed 6 bases, J shed 3 bases, and the junction held 7 bases outside the gene matches. The CDR3 extends over 15 amino acids. CDR3 DNA: TGTGCCAGCAGCGCATGGGACAGGGGTGACACTGAAGCTTTCTTT. This codes for CASSAWDRGDTEAFF.

This chain links TRBV7-7 with TRBJ2-2; D may be TRBD1 (5 bases). The germline gives CDR1 SSHAT, CDR2 FNYEAQ (reference sequence). Deletions cut 5 bases from V and 0 bases from J, with 13 bases between. The CDR3 sequence is 16 residues long. The CDR3 sequence: CASSPRTKTNTGELFF. The CDR3 DNA reads TGTGCCAGCAGCCCGAGGACAAAGACGAACACCGGGGAGCTGTTTTTT.

V is TRBV5-6 and J is TRBJ2-7; unclear D gene. The germline V and J ends were trimmed by 3 bases and 10 bases, with 14 bases remaining between them. CDR1 and CDR2 from the germline V gene are SGHDT and YYEEEE. CDR3 length: 12 amino acids. The chain's CDR3 is CASSSRLAEQYF. The CDR3 bases are TGTGCCAGCAGCTCCAGACTGGCGGAACAGTACTTC.

The chain employs TRBV29-1 and TRBJ2-7, with D possibly matching TRBD1 (6 bases). Deletions cut 5 bases from V and 3 bases from J, with 11 bases between. From germline, CDR1 is SQVTM and CDR2 ANQGSEA. The CDR3 is 12 amino acids. The CDR3 nucleotides are TGCAGCGTTTCAGGGGCTAGCTACGAGCAGTACTTC. Protein: CSVSGASYEQYF.

A few counts support this clone. The V gene is TRBV30, the J gene TRBJ2-7, with a possible D match to TRBD2 (5 bases). Deletions cut 0 bases from V and 6 bases from J, with 12 bases between. There are 13 residues in the CDR3. Germline CDR1 is GTSNPN and CDR2 is SVGIG (reference sequence). The DNA of the CDR3 is TGTGCCTGGAGTGTGGGTTTGAGCGGCGAGCAGTACTTC. It translates to CAWSVGLSGEQYF.

The chain has TRBV5-1 and TRBJ2-5; D might be TRBD1 (5 bases). This CDR3 comprises 14 residues. V was cut by 6 bases and J by 1 base, with 13 bases left in between. CDR1 and CDR2 from the germline V gene are SGHRS and YFSETQ. For the CDR3, the DNA is TGCGCCAGCACACAGTCGGACACCCAAGAGACCCAGTACTTC. It is translated as CASTQSDTQETQYF. The whole variable domain, filled in from reference TRBV5-1 and TRBJ2-5, reads KAGVTQTPRYLIKTRGQQVTLSCSPISGHRSVSWYQQTPGQGLQFLFEYFSETQRNKGNFPGRFSGRQFSNSRSEMNVSTLELGDSALYLCASTQSDTQETQYFGPGTRLLVL.

J is TRBJ2-7 and V is TRBV9, with 10 bases matching TRBD1. Germline values: CDR1 SGDLS, CDR2 YYNGEE. This CDR3 comprises 14 residues. The trim removed 3 bases at V and 4 bases at J, leaving 4 bases unmatched. The CDR3 protein is CASSAPDRGYEQYF. In nucleotides, the CDR3 is TGTGCCAGCAGCGCGCCGGACAGGGGGTACGAGCAGTACTTC.

In its sample, this clone was seen a few times. V usage is TRBV7-9 and J usage is TRBJ2-1; 11 bases agree with TRBD1. This CDR3 has 15 residues. The V gene's germline CDR1 is SEHNR and CDR2 FQNEAQ (reference sequence). After removal of 3 bases from V and 8 bases from J, the junction contained 6 bases not matched to a gene. The CDR3 sequence: CASSLIGQGAHEQFF. The CDR3 DNA reads TGTGCCAGCAGCTTGATCGGACAGGGGGCACATGAGCAGTTCTTC.

This clone was seen a few times. The rearrangement links TRBV7-9 to TRBJ2-6; maybe TRBD2 (8 bases). In germline, CDR1 is SEHNR, CDR2 FQNEAQ (reference sequence). The CDR3 spans 16 residues. V was pared by 5 bases and J by 2 bases, with 13 bases between. DNA for the CDR3: TGTGCCAGCAGCCCGGGAGGGGGCCCTGGGGCCAACGTCCTGACTTTC. This codes for CASSPGGGPGANVLTF.

V is TRBV28 and J is TRBJ1-5; D gene uncertain. The V and J ends lost 3 bases and 3 bases respectively, with 9 bases between them. From germline, CDR1 is MDHEN and CDR2 SYDVKM. CDR3 length: 14 amino acids. For the CDR3, the DNA is TGTGCCAGCAGTTTTTGGGCAGTCAATCAGCCCCAGCATTTT. It codes for CASSFWAVNQPQHF.

This chain connects TRBV30 to TRBJ1-4, with 7 nucleotides matching TRBD1. Germline V gene lookup returns CDR1 GTSNPN and CDR2 SVGIG (reference sequence). CDR3 length equals 13 residues. With V trimmed by 4 bases and J by 5 bases, 4 bases remained unmatched. The CDR3 is CAWKGQKNEKLFF. The CDR3 nucleotides read TGTGCCTGGAAGGGACAGAAGAATGAAAAACTGTTTTTT.

V gene TRBV6-5 combines with J gene TRBJ1-1; the D gene is possibly TRBD1 (5 bases). The CDR3 loop spans 12 amino acids. CDR1 MNHEY and CDR2 SVGAGI come from the germline V gene. V was shortened by 8 bases and J by 6 bases, with 13 bases between the two germline ends. CDR3 region: CASGGGRAEAFF. The CDR3 DNA follows: TGTGCCAGCGGGGGGGGAAGGGCTGAAGCTTTCTTT.

This chain links TRBV19 with TRBJ2-7; TRBD2 matches 10 bases. The CDR3 is made up of 15 amino acids. The germline V gene encodes CDR1 LNHDA and CDR2 SQIVND (reference sequence). V trimming: 4 bases; J trimming: 3 bases; junction bases outside the gene matches: 6. As DNA, the CDR3 is TGTGCCAGTAGTACCACTAGCGGGGACCACTACGAGCAGTACTTC. It specifies CASSTTSGDHYEQYF.

There are a few counts of this clone. This chain connects TRBV19 to TRBJ2-1; TRBD2 aligns across 9 bases. Trimming took 4 bases from V and 0 from J; bases not matched to a gene: 7. The CDR3 runs 17 residues. Per the germline V gene, CDR1 is LNHDA and CDR2 is SQIVND (reference sequence). As DNA, the CDR3 is TGTGCCAGTAGTACCCTGGTTAGCGGGAGCTCCTACAATGAGCAGTTCTTC. Protein sequence: CASSTLVSGSSYNEQFF.

This chain connects TRBV7-9 to TRBJ2-3; 10 bases align to TRBD2. V trimming: 7 bases; J trimming: 3 bases; junction bases outside the gene matches: 10. This CDR3 has 16 amino acids. CDR1 and CDR2 (germline): SEHNR, FQNEAQ (reference sequence). CDR3 protein: CASNPNPSGSTDTQYF. Here the CDR3 DNA reads TGTGCCAGCAACCCAAACCCTAGCGGGAGTACAGATACGCAGTATTTT.

V gene TRBV6-6 combines with J gene TRBJ2-2; 8 nucleotides agree with TRBD1. Unmatched junction bases numbered 3, after V lost 6 bases and J lost 6 bases. Germline V lookup: CDR1 MNHNY, CDR2 SVGAGI (reference sequence). This CDR3 region has 13 residues. The CDR3 DNA sequence: TGTGCCAGCAGGTGGGACAGGTCCGGGGAGCTGTTTTTT. Protein sequence: CASRWDRSGELFF.

This clone was picked up one time. The V and J genes are TRBV29-1 and TRBJ2-1, with TRBD1 matching over 8 bases. Trimming cost V 7 bases and J 8 bases; bases outside gene matches: 10. CDR3 length: 13 residues. The germline CDR1 and CDR2 sequences are SQVTM and ANQGSEA. This CDR3 reads CSAWTGHGYEQFF. CDR3 nucleotides: TGCAGCGCCTGGACAGGGCACGGGTATGAGCAGTTCTTC.

This sequence joins TRBV7-2 and TRBJ1-1; TRBD1 matches 8 bases. Trimming at V came to 1 base and at J to 5 bases, leaving 9 bases not matched to a gene. CDR1 is SGHTA and CDR2 is FQGNSA in the germline V gene. CDR3 length equals 16 residues. The CDR3 bases are TGTGCCAGCAGCTTAGGGAAGGACAGGGCGGGAACTGAAGCTTTCTTT. Residues: CASSLGKDRAGTEAFF.

This clone was observed a single time. The chain uses TRBV6-6 and TRBJ2-3, with D unresolved. V was trimmed by 8 bases and J by 4 bases, leaving 10 bases between them. Germline lookup yields CDR1 MNHNY and CDR2 SVGAGI (reference sequence). This CDR3 is built from 12 residues. In DNA, the CDR3 is TGTGCCAGCGGTTTAGCTGCAGATACGCAGTATTTT. Its translation is CASGLAADTQYF.

This chain's CDR3 is CASSWPGGEQFF. CDR3 in DNA: TGCGCCAGCAGCTGGCCCGGGGGGGAGCAGTTCTTC. V and J are TRBV5-1 and TRBJ2-1; TRBD2 aligns across 7 bases. The CDR3 length is 12 residues. The V segment lost 3 bases and the J segment 10 bases; nucleotides outside the gene matches: 4. Per germline, CDR1 SGHRS and CDR2 YFSETQ.

This chain joins TRBV21-1 and TRBJ1-5. TRBV21-1 is termed a pseudogene. The CDR3 length is 17 residues. CDR3 sequence: CASSNSVRGKRNQPQHF. As DNA, the CDR3 is TGTGCCAGCAGCAACTCGGTACGGGGTAAACGCAATCAGCCCCAGCATTTT.